This T cell receptor (beta chain) was identified in a study of cytomegalovirus exposure and HLA in healthy donors. This clone appeared a few times. Antigen: not known. Study outcomes and limitations: Reports credit the classifier with highly specific, highly sensitive diagnosis of cytomegalovirus status.

The donors were part of the roughly 130-subject validation cohort, which stood apart from the approximately 670-subject first cohort. Germline CDR1 and CDR2: MNHEY and SMNVEV (reference sequence). CDR3 length equals 17 residues. V lost 2 bases to trimming and J lost 0 bases; unmatched junction nucleotides: 6. Sequencing used immunoSEQ multiplex PCR; TCRdb keeps in-frame clones, though not all of them. The sample includes around 49,000 clones, 94% of them seen just once. Sequenced sample: PBMCs. The rearrangement joins TRBV27 to TRBJ2-7; 11 bases map to TRBD2. This receptor was obtained from a woman aged 18-30 years in good health and CMV-seropositive. CDR3 sequence (DNA): TGTGCCAGCAGTTTAAGGGGACTAGCGGAAATCTCCTACGAGCAGTACTTC. This translates into CASSLRGLAEISYEQYF.